Presented here are 7 T cell receptor beta chains from one specimen sequenced in a study of blood T cell repertoires in COVID-19. Sequencing was performed with immunoSEQ multiplex PCR; in TCRdb, only in-frame clones are kept and a portion is missing. The sample includes 140,000 or so clones, over 70% seen only once; the top ten take approximately 3.4%. Sequences were obtained from peripheral blood. Every receptor here comes from a man in his 70s who had recovered from COVID-19.

The chain joins TRBV6-5 to TRBJ2-5; 8 bases align to TRBD2. V was clipped by 8 bases and J by 5 bases; unmatched bases: 7. CDR1 MNHEY and CDR2 SVGAGI come from the germline V gene. This CDR3 is built from 13 residues. CDR3 DNA sequence: TGTGCCAGCCGGGAGGGATTTCGGGAGACCCAGTACTTC. It yields the protein CASREGFRETQYF.

The chain couples TRBV5-8 to TRBJ2-3; possibly TRBD2 for D (5 bases). The CDR3 has 15 amino acids. Trimming cost V 0 bases and J 1 base, with 9 bases left between them. CDR1 and CDR2 from the germline V gene are SGHTS and YDEGEE. The CDR3 reads CASSLGLRGTDTQYF. CDR3 in DNA: TGTGCCAGCAGCTTGGGCTTGCGGGGCACAGATACGCAGTATTTT. Variable domain in full (rest from reference TRBV5-8 and TRBJ2-3): EAGVTQSPTHLIKTRGQQATLRCSPISGHTSVYWYQQALGLGLQFLLWYDEGEERNRGNFPPRFSGRQFPNYSSELNVNALELEDSALYLCASSLGLRGTDTQYFGPGTRLTVL.

In its sample, this clone was seen once. The chain joins TRBV23-1 to TRBJ2-7; perhaps TRBD2 as D (7 bases). TRBV23-1 is an ORF; its function is uncertain. The CDR3 runs 18 residues. Deletions cut 2 bases from V and 0 bases from J, with 20 bases between. The CDR3: CASSQAERGGAGSYEQYF. In nucleotides, the CDR3 is TGCGCCAGCAGTCAAGCTGAAAGAGGGGGGGCAGGCTCCTACGAGCAGTACTTC.

The chain has TRBV11-2 and TRBJ2-2; 8 bases align to TRBD2. Germline CDR1 and CDR2: SGHAT and FQNNGV. V lost 3 bases to trimming and J lost 10 bases; unmatched junction nucleotides: 7. CDR3 length: 14 amino acids. Written as DNA, the CDR3 is TGTGCCAGCAGCTTCTATGCGGGAGGATTGGAGCTGTTTTTT. This translates into CASSFYAGGLELFF.

The sample holds a few counts of this clone. The chain carries TRBV9 and TRBJ2-7; 7 positions match TRBD1. This CDR3 spans 13 amino acids. Germline CDR1 reads SGDLS; CDR2 reads YYNGEE. J gave up 6 bases and V 3 bases, and 6 bases lay outside the gene matches. CDR3 bases: TGTGCCAGCAGCGGACAGGGTGTGGGCGAGCAGTACTTC. It translates to CASSGQGVGEQYF.

This chain connects TRBV5-4 to TRBJ2-7, with D perhaps TRBD2 (6 bases). Germline CDR1 reads SGHNT; CDR2 reads YYREEE (reference sequence). The CDR3 length is 14 residues. V lost 4 bases and J lost 3, with 14 bases in between. The CDR3 DNA is TGTGCCAGCAGCATTAGCGGTACCCACTACGAGCAGTACTTC. Residues: CASSISGTHYEQYF.

V gene TRBV28 combines with J gene TRBJ1-2, with D possibly being TRBD1 (6 bases). The CDR3 spans 14 residues. V was clipped by 3 bases and J by 8 bases, with 16 bases between them. Germline V gene sequence: CDR1 MDHEN, CDR2 SYDVKM. CDR3 in amino acids: CASSLSAGAGGYTF. As DNA, the CDR3 is TGTGCCAGCAGTTTGAGTGCGGGGGCAGGAGGCTACACCTTC.